This TCR beta chain was identified in a study of blood T cells in healthy people across ages. The study's findings and limits: Diversity figures based on one million T cells were deemed too low. Possibly, changes in expanded clonotypes were confounded because donor CMV status was unknown. Since the PBMCs were unsorted, naive and antigen-experienced cells could not be conclusively compared.

Using a J-beta primer mix together with a sample-barcoded 5' primer, a second PCR was run for about 6 to 11 cycles. All cDNA molecules were each tagged by a template-switch adaptor with 12 random nucleotides. Using its own MiXCR run on the 5' RACE reads, TCRdb lists one record per CDR3 protein. The table has hundreds of thousands of distinct CDR3 sequences, approximately 44% seen once. The CDR3 totals 16 residues. Germline V gives CDR1 MNHEY, CDR2 SVGEGT. In regard to this clonotype: Antigen unknown.

The V gene is TRBV6-2 or TRBV6-3, the J gene TRBJ2-1, with 8 bases identical to TRBD1. The J call may be faulty, since TRBJ2-7 better matches the DNA end. Sequenced input: blood. This TCR was sampled from a man in his sixties in good health. In nucleotides, the CDR3 is TGTGCCAGCAACGACTCTCCGAGGACAGGGTCCTACGAGCAGTACTTC. This gives the protein CASNDSPRTGSYEQYF.